These T cell receptor beta chains were read from a single sample in a study of B cell selection in AIRE deficiency. The method was immunoSEQ multiplex PCR; TCRdb's version includes in-frame clones alone and lacks a portion of them. The data contain under 20,000 clones, more than 85% of them singletons. Material for sequencing was CD4+CD25+ Tregs sorted from PBMCs. All receptors derive from a human donor in good health. CDR3s include the opening cysteine and the closing phenylalanine or tryptophan. Fields, in order: V gene, J gene, D gene, CDR3 length, clone size, CDR3 protein, CDR3 DNA. D genes are given only for firm matches. Clone size, where shown, is once, few, many, or a class for clones that have expanded.

v_gene: TRBV6-5; j_gene: TRBJ1-2; d_gene: -; len: 13; abundance: -; CDR3aa: CASSYQGNYGYTF; CDR3nt: TGTGCCAGCAGTTATCAGGGGAACTATGGCTACACCTTC
v_gene: TRBV18; j_gene: TRBJ2-1; d_gene: TRBD2; len: 19; abundance: -; CDR3aa: CASSRPDYTSGRTYNEQFF; CDR3nt: TGTGCCAGCTCACGACCAGATTATACTAGCGGGAGGACGTACAATGAGCAGTTCTTC
v_gene: TRBV7-8; j_gene: TRBJ2-1; d_gene: -; len: 14; abundance: -; CDR3aa: CASSLARSYNEQFF; CDR3nt: TGTGCCAGCAGCTTGGCTAGATCCTACAATGAGCAGTTCTTC
v_gene: TRBV6-5; j_gene: TRBJ1-5; d_gene: -; len: 11; abundance: -; CDR3aa: CVAGSDQPQHF; CDR3nt: TGTGTAGCAGGGTCCGATCAGCCCCAGCATTTT
v_gene: TRBV5-1; j_gene: TRBJ2-3; d_gene: -; len: 12; abundance: -; CDR3aa: CASSQNTDTQYF; CDR3nt: TGCGCCAGCAGCCAGAACACAGATACGCAGTATTTT
v_gene: TRBV5-1; j_gene: TRBJ1-2; d_gene: -; len: 12; abundance: -; CDR3aa: CASSYSYYGYTF; CDR3nt: TGCGCCAGCAGCTATTCATACTATGGCTACACCTTC
v_gene: TRBV5-4; j_gene: TRBJ1-2; d_gene: -; len: 15; abundance: -; CDR3aa: CASSLGTILDYGYTF; CDR3nt: TGTGCCAGCAGCTTGGGGACAATCTTGGACTATGGCTACACCTTC
v_gene: TRBV6-1; j_gene: TRBJ2-3; d_gene: TRBD1; len: 14; abundance: -; CDR3aa: CASNTGQGRDTQYF; CDR3nt: TGTGCCAGCAACACCGGACAGGGGAGGGATACGCAGTATTTT
v_gene: TRBV10-3; j_gene: TRBJ1-1; d_gene: -; len: 13; abundance: -; CDR3aa: CASNGGAEAEAFF; CDR3nt: TGTGCCTCGAACGGGGGGGCCGAGGCTGAAGCTTTCTTT
v_gene: TRBV5-1; j_gene: TRBJ1-1; d_gene: -; len: 14; abundance: -; CDR3aa: CASTPRGGNTEAFF; CDR3nt: TGCGCCAGCACCCCACGGGGGGGGAACACTGAAGCTTTCTTT
v_gene: TRBV15; j_gene: TRBJ1-3; d_gene: TRBD1; len: 15; abundance: once; CDR3aa: CATSRDRVPGNTIYF; CDR3nt: TGTGCCACCAGCAGGGACAGGGTCCCTGGAAACACCATATATTTT
v_gene: TRBV4-3; j_gene: TRBJ2-7; d_gene: -; len: 15; abundance: -; CDR3aa: CASSQDLWSSYEQYF; CDR3nt: TGCGCCAGCAGCCAAGATTTATGGTCGTCCTACGAGCAGTACTTC
v_gene: TRBV4-1; j_gene: TRBJ1-4; d_gene: -; len: 15; abundance: -; CDR3aa: CASKRDSASNEKLFF; CDR3nt: TGCGCCAGCAAACGAGACAGCGCCTCGAATGAAAAACTGTTTTTT
v_gene: TRBV7-2; j_gene: TRBJ2-7; d_gene: -; len: 14; abundance: -; CDR3aa: CASSPRDPAYEQYF; CDR3nt: TGTGCCAGCAGCCCCCGGGACCCTGCCTACGAGCAGTACTTC
v_gene: TRBV27; j_gene: TRBJ2-2; d_gene: -; len: 13; abundance: -; CDR3aa: CASSFRGAGELFF; CDR3nt: TGTGCCAGCAGTTTTCGAGGGGCCGGGGAGCTGTTTTTT
v_gene: TRBV5-1; j_gene: TRBJ2-7; d_gene: -; len: 13; abundance: -; CDR3aa: CASSLVGSYEQYF; CDR3nt: TGCGCCAGCAGCTTGGTGGGGTCCTACGAGCAGTACTTC